The T cell receptor beta chain under discussion was sequenced for a study of molecular identifiers for immune sequencing clone quantification. TCRdb used MiXCR to reprocess the PCR reads, holding one entry per CDR3 protein. The sample has about 640,000 distinct CDR3 sequences, 15% to 20% seen once; the top ten hold around 0.9%. This clonotype was detected ten times or more. In the sort, naive CD8 T cells were defined as CD8+CD4-CCR7+CD45RA+. This sequence originates from a human donor in good health. Some libraries in this study had Jurkat cell RNA spiked in. The sequenced material came from naive CD8+ T cells from blood, with Jurkat cell RNA spiked in. Subset meaning: FACS-sorted CD8+CD4-CCR7+CD45RA+ naive T cells.

The CDR3 here is CASSQDHTGELFF. In DNA, the CDR3 is TGTGCCAGCAGCCAGGACCACACCGGGGAGCTGTTTTTT. This rearrangement joins TRBV7-9 to TRBJ2-2, with D uncertain. Germline-derived CDR1 and CDR2 are SEHNR and FQNEAQ (reference sequence). This CDR3 spans 13 amino acids. V gave up 5 bases and J gave up 3 bases, with 7 bases separating them.